The next 4 T cell receptor beta chains were all read from a single sample in a study of tumor-infiltrating lymphocytes in primary liver carcinoma. Total RNA and DNA came together from 20-30 mg of bulk tissue without cell sorting. Constant-region priming of approximately 500 ng total RNA yielded TCR beta cDNA. Each TCR beta library was derived from three nested multiplex PCR rounds that employed slightly modified ARM-PCR. A C-beta reverse primer was combined with TRBV1-TRBV30 forward primers in the first two PCR rounds, and each round had approximately 9 cycles. TCRdb used MiXCR to reprocess the multiplex PCR reads, holding one entry per CDR3 protein. This table holds some 110,000 distinct CDR3 sequences, about four fifths found once. Sequencing was carried out using liver tumor tissue from sampling region 3. Sample subset: tumor region T3, left-lateral pole. The source of these receptors is a middle-aged man with primary liver carcinoma and hepatitis B virus infection.

As for this clonotype: The junction does not match germline at one end; this may be a read error. The CDR3 coding sequence is TGTGCCAGCAGTGAAACAGGAGGACAGGGACCAGATACGCGGTATTTT. It yields the protein CASSETGGQGPDTRYF. The chain uses TRBV6-1 and TRBJ2-3; 8 bases are shared with TRBD1. The CDR3 loop spans 16 amino acids. Germline V CDR1 and CDR2: MNHNS, SASEGT.

In the case of this clonotype: The CDR3 does not end in the conserved phenylalanine or tryptophan, so this is likely a read error. The V gene is TRBV12-3 or TRBV12-4, the J gene TRBJ1-1; no firm D call. This CDR3 region has 14 residues. The CDR3 sequence is CTSSFSGHNTEAFI. DNA of the CDR3: TGTACCAGCAGTTTCTCGGGCCATAACACTGAAGCTTTCATT.

Note on this clonotype: The CDR3 does not end in the conserved phenylalanine or tryptophan, so this is likely a read error. The genes are TRBV5-1 and TRBJ2-1, with 7 nucleotides matching TRBD2. The germline CDR1 and CDR2 sequences are SGHRS and YFSETQ. This CDR3 has 17 amino acids. The CDR3 loop is CASSHGGSGIRLNEQFL. As DNA, the CDR3 is TGCGCCAGCAGCCACGGAGGAAGCGGGATTCGTCTTAATGAACAGTTCTTA.

The chain joins TRBV11-2 to TRBJ2-5; the D gene is possibly TRBD2 (5 bases). Germline V gene lookup returns CDR1 SGHAT and CDR2 FQNNGV. V was cut by 6 bases and J by 5 bases, with 19 bases left in between. CDR3 length: 15 residues. The CDR3 DNA follows: TGTGCCAGCAGTCTTTGGACTGGTCCCGTGGAGACCCAGTACTTC. This sequence encodes CASSLWTGPVETQYF.